Following are 4 T cell receptor beta chains from one sample sequenced in a study of shared clonotypes between healthy human individuals. The repertoire was sequenced with immunoSEQ multiplex PCR; TCRdb's copy has only in-frame clones and lacks some. Here the sample spans about 1,900,000 clones, roughly 94% being singletons. Positive CCR7 selection of CD45RO-negative cells yielded the naive CD8 cells, and terminally differentiated effector memory CD45RA+ cells were excluded. Sequencing was performed on naive CD8+ T cells sorted from blood. The receptors were sampled from a man between 18 and 35 years old in good health.

V and J are TRBV7-9 and TRBJ2-2; TRBD1 matches at 7 bases. This CDR3 region has 15 residues. Trimming removed 4 bases from V and 2 bases from J; junction bases left unmatched: 4. Germline assignment: CDR1 SEHNR and CDR2 FQNEAQ (reference sequence). CDR3 nucleotide sequence: TGTGCCAGCAGCTCCTGGGACAGTAACACCGGGGAGCTGTTTTTT. This translates into CASSSWDSNTGELFF.

The rearrangement links TRBV10-3 to TRBJ2-7, with D possibly matching TRBD2 (6 bases). Germline assignment: CDR1 ENHRY and CDR2 SYGVKD. This CDR3 has 17 amino acids. The V end was cut by 0 bases, the J end by 1 base, with 16 bases between. The CDR3 nucleotides read TGTGCCATCAGTGAGTCTTCTTCTACTAGCTCGTCCTACGAGCAGTACTTC. This translates into CAISESSSTSSSYEQYF.

This clone showed up just once. This chain connects TRBV27 to TRBJ2-7; a possible D gene is TRBD2 (6 bases). V was clipped by 7 bases and J by 4 bases, with 26 bases between them. This CDR3 is built from 17 residues. CDR1 and CDR2 from the germline V gene are MNHEY and SMNVEV (reference sequence). CDR3 protein: CASTLYPRDLVPYEQYF. Written as DNA, the CDR3 is TGTGCCAGCACCCTCTACCCCCGGGACTTGGTCCCTTACGAGCAGTACTTC.

This rearrangement joins TRBV13 to TRBJ2-5; 7 bases agree with TRBD2. The V gene end was trimmed by 6 bases and the J gene end by 5 bases; junction bases not matched to a gene: 6. Germline V gene data show CDR1 as PRHDT and CDR2 as FYEKMQ (reference sequence). This CDR3 comprises 13 residues. CDR3 sequence reads: CASSSGGDETQYF. DNA for the CDR3: TGTGCCAGCAGTTCGGGAGGTGACGAGACCCAGTACTTC. The full variable domain, with the rest looked up from reference TRBV13 and TRBJ2-5, is AAGVIQSPRHLIKEKRETATLKCYPIPRHDTVYWYQQGPGQDPQFLISFYEKMQSDKGSIPDRFSAQQFSDYHSELNMSSLELGDSALYFCASSSGGDETQYFGPGTRLLVL.